These 27 T cell receptor beta chains share one sample of origin, sequenced in a study of T-cell reconstitution after alpha-beta-depleted transplantation in children. A TCRbeta library incorporating unique molecular identifiers was prepared. TCRdb redid the calling of the PCR reads with MiXCR, one entry per CDR3 protein. In the table there are roughly 500,000 distinct CDR3 sequences, approximately 16% of which are singletons. The sequences come from PBMCs from the stem cell graft donor, collected from the stem cell graft. The receptors originated from a human donor who donated a stem cell graft to a child with acute lymphoblastic leukemia.

The rearrangement links TRBV4-1 to TRBJ2-5; possibly TRBD2 for D (6 bases). V was clipped by 0 bases and J by 0 bases, with 17 bases between them. Germline CDR1 and CDR2: MGHRA and YSYEKL. This CDR3 contains 18 residues. The CDR3 sequence is CASSQDLVLAEYQETQYF. For the CDR3, the DNA is TGCGCCAGCAGCCAAGATCTCGTATTAGCGGAGTACCAAGAGACCCAGTACTTC.

This chain connects TRBV20-1 to TRBJ2-3; D may be TRBD2 (6 bases). This CDR3 region has 13 residues. Germline assignment: CDR1 DFQATT and CDR2 SNEGSKA (reference sequence). V gave up 6 bases and J gave up 6 bases, with 16 bases separating them. CDR3 sequence (DNA): TGCAGTGCCAGGGACTCCCCCCTGGATACGCAGTATTTT. Its protein is CSARDSPLDTQYF.

This clonotype was counted between two and nine times. The chain employs TRBV6-5 and TRBJ2-2; 11 bases map to TRBD2. The CDR3 runs to 17 residues. Trimming took 0 bases from V and 7 from J; bases not matched to a gene: 7. Germline V gene data show CDR1 as MNHEY and CDR2 as SVGAGI. The DNA for the CDR3 is TGTGCCAGCAGTTACTCGACTAGCGGGATAGTTAACGGGGAGCTGTTTTTT. Protein sequence: CASSYSTSGIVNGELFF.

The V gene is TRBV6-2 or TRBV6-3, the J gene TRBJ2-7; TRBD2 matches 11 bases. V shed 6 bases and J 3 bases; nucleotides not matched to a gene: 7. The CDR3 is made up of 15 amino acids. Germline CDR1 is MNHEY and CDR2 is SVGEGT. The CDR3 protein is CASRSGTSGSYEQYF. In nucleotides, the CDR3 is TGTGCCAGCAGAAGCGGAACTAGCGGGAGCTACGAGCAGTACTTC.

The chain uses TRBV29-1 and TRBJ2-1; 7 positions agree with TRBD1. This CDR3 is 12 amino acids long. J lost 5 bases, V lost 5 bases, and 3 bases had no gene match. Germline CDR1 SQVTM, CDR2 ANQGSEA. For the CDR3, the DNA is TGCAGCGTTAGACAGGGCCACAATGAGCAGTTCTTC. It is translated as CSVRQGHNEQFF.

This clonotype occurred a few times. The chain couples TRBV27 to TRBJ2-3, with unresolved D. The CDR3 contains 14 residues. Trimming stripped 5 bases from V and 3 bases from J, with 12 bases between. Germline CDR1 is MNHEY and CDR2 is SMNVEV (reference sequence). CDR3 residues: CASSPLDGTDTQYF. CDR3 DNA sequence: TGTGCCAGCAGTCCCCTCGACGGTACAGATACGCAGTATTTT.

This clonotype has only a few counts. This chain joins TRBV9 and TRBJ2-7, with unresolved D. Trimming cost V 0 bases and J 0 bases, with 10 bases left between them. The CDR3 runs 15 residues. Per the germline V gene, CDR1 is SGDLS and CDR2 is YYNGEE. The CDR3 bases are TGTGCCAGCAGCGTAGAAGATACCCCCTCCTACGAGCAGTACTTC. It specifies CASSVEDTPSYEQYF.

This chain connects TRBV7-9 to TRBJ1-1; D is unresolved. CDR1 SEHNR and CDR2 FQNEAQ come from the germline V gene (reference sequence). The CDR3 is made up of 14 amino acids. The germline V and J ends were trimmed by 3 bases and 1 base, with 9 bases remaining between them. The CDR3 here is CASSFGSGNTEAFF. The CDR3 DNA is TGTGCCAGCAGCTTCGGCTCCGGGAACACTGAAGCTTTCTTT.

This clonotype was detected a few times. This sequence joins TRBV5-1 and TRBJ1-4; D is undetermined. Looked up from germline, CDR1 is SGHRS and CDR2 is YFSETQ. CDR3 length: 16 residues. The V gene lost 0 bases and the J gene lost 1 base, with 10 bases spanning the gap. CDR3: CASSLAPGGTNEKLFF. CDR3 in DNA: TGCGCCAGCAGCTTGGCCCCAGGAGGAACTAATGAAAAACTGTTTTTT.

This clonotype was counted a single time. This rearrangement joins TRBV7-9 to TRBJ1-4; 8 nucleotides agree with TRBD1. The CDR3 has 17 residues. The ends lost 0 bases at V and 8 bases at J; junction bases unmatched: 11. The germline gives CDR1 SEHNR, CDR2 FQNEAQ (reference sequence). The DNA of the CDR3 is TGTGCCAGCAGCTTAGCTGGGGTTCGGACAGGGAGAGAAAAACTGTTTTTT. Translation: CASSLAGVRTGREKLFF.

The CDR3 DNA follows: TGTGCCACCCATGATCGGACAGGGAGAGCTTTCTTT. Translated: CATHDRTGRAFF. The chain employs TRBV24-1 and TRBJ1-1; 8 bases match TRBD1. This CDR3 region has 12 residues. CDR1 and CDR2 (germline): KGHDR, SFDVKD. The V segment lost 9 bases and the J segment 10 bases; nucleotides outside the gene matches: 9.

This clonotype appeared a few times. This rearrangement joins TRBV3-1 to TRBJ2-7, with D hard to call. Germline values: CDR1 LGHDT, CDR2 YNNKEL (reference sequence). V lost 3 bases to trimming and J lost 0 bases, with 9 bases between them. The CDR3 loop spans 14 amino acids. For the CDR3, the DNA is TGTGCCAGCAGCCATGGGCTTAGCTCCTACGAGCAGTACTTC. It specifies CASSHGLSSYEQYF.

The chain carries TRBV5-5 and TRBJ2-3; D not certain. V was cut by 2 bases and J by 7 bases, with 8 bases left in between. CDR3 size: 12 residues. Germline CDR1 is SGHKS and CDR2 is YYEKEE (reference sequence). The CDR3 protein is CASSLERNTQYF. The CDR3 region has the DNA TGTGCCAGCAGCTTAGAAAGGAATACGCAGTATTTT.

This clonotype occurred a few times. The rearrangement links TRBV20-1 to TRBJ2-7, with no clear D. The CDR3 contains 15 residues. V lost 0 bases and J lost 1, with 13 bases in between. Germline V CDR1 and CDR2: DFQATT, SNEGSKA (reference sequence). Written as DNA, the CDR3 is TGCAGTGCTAGAGATCCGAGGACCGCTTCCTACGAGCAGTACTTC. Encoded protein: CSARDPRTASYEQYF.

The genes are TRBV5-6 and TRBJ2-5, with D possibly matching TRBD1 (6 bases). This CDR3 contains 18 residues. Between the trimmed V and J ends, which lost 4 bases and 3 bases, there was a span of 25 bases. Germline V CDR1 and CDR2: SGHDT, YYEEEE. In nucleotides, the CDR3 is TGTGCCAGCAGCGCAGCCATTCTGGCAGGGGCCCGTAAAGAGACCCAGTACTTC. Translating it yields CASSAAILAGARKETQYF. Drawing the rest from reference TRBV5-6 and TRBJ2-5, the complete variable domain is DAGVTQSPTHLIKTRGQQVTLRCSPKSGHDTVSWYQQALGQGPQFIFQYYEEEERQRGNFPDRFSGHQFPNYSSELNVNALLLGDSALYLCASSAAILAGARKETQYFGPGTRLLVL.

There are many counts of this clonotype. The gene calls are TRBV5-1 and TRBJ1-1; a possible D gene is TRBD1 (5 bases). The CDR3 contains 14 residues. Germline CDR1 is SGHRS and CDR2 is YFSETQ. V gave up 0 bases and J gave up 1 base, with 7 bases separating them. The chain's CDR3 is CASSLVGENTEAFF. The CDR3 DNA is TGCGCCAGCAGCTTGGTGGGGGAGAACACTGAAGCTTTCTTT.

This clonotype was seen a few times. The chain couples TRBV7-6 to TRBJ2-7; D is perhaps TRBD1 (5 bases). The V end was cut by 2 bases, the J end by 3 bases, with 8 bases between. This CDR3 has 13 residues. The germline CDR1 and CDR2 sequences are SGHVS and FNYEAQ. This CDR3 reads CASSLKQDYEQYF. The CDR3 bases are TGTGCCAGCAGCTTAAAACAGGACTACGAGCAGTACTTC.

This chain joins TRBV13 and TRBJ2-1; 16 nucleotides agree with TRBD2. CDR1 and CDR2 from the germline V gene are PRHDT and FYEKMQ (reference sequence). The CDR3 consists of 22 residues. V lost 5 bases, J lost 4 bases, and 20 bases stayed unmatched. CDR3 bases: TGTGCCAGCAGCCTGGGACTAGCGGGAGGGCCGCCCGGGCCCTTTTGTTACAATGAGCAGTTCTTC. Its protein is CASSLGLAGGPPGPFCYNEQFF.

The chain couples TRBV11-3 to TRBJ2-3, with 9 bases matching TRBD2. V shed 3 bases, J shed 4 bases, and the junction held 8 bases outside the gene matches. The V gene's germline CDR1 is SGHNT and CDR2 YENEEA. The CDR3 is made up of 16 amino acids. The CDR3 DNA sequence: TGTGCCAGCAGCTTCCGGGGCGGGAGGGACGCAGATACGCAGTATTTT. This translates into CASSFRGGRDADTQYF.

The chain combines TRBV12-3 or TRBV12-4 with TRBJ1-3; unclear D gene. Trimming took 2 bases from V and 2 from J, leaving 7 bases between them. The CDR3 length is 14 residues. CDR3 bases: TGTGCCAGCAGTTTAAGCGGGACTGGAAACACCATATATTTT. Translation gives CASSLSGTGNTIYF.

The table lists this clonotype with a few counts. The chain has TRBV6-2 or TRBV6-3 and TRBJ1-5; a weak D match, TRBD1 (5 bases). The CDR3 consists of 16 residues. CDR1 is MNHEY and CDR2 is SVGEGT in the germline V gene. V was clipped by 6 bases and J by 2 bases, with 17 bases between them. CDR3 in amino acids: CASRRVGGRGNQPQHF. The CDR3 nucleotides read TGTGCCAGCAGGAGGGTCGGGGGAAGAGGCAATCAGCCCCAGCATTTT.

In its sample, this clonotype was seen a few times. The chain recombines TRBV9 with TRBJ2-7, with D possibly TRBD1 on 7 matching bases. Trimming removed 4 bases at V and 4 bases at J, with 18 bases between. Looked up from germline, CDR1 is SGDLS and CDR2 is YYNGEE. This CDR3 region has 15 residues. The CDR3 protein is CASSPQGGVGYEQYF. CDR3 bases: TGTGCCAGCAGCCCCCAGGGGGGAGTGGGTTACGAGCAGTACTTC. The variable domain in full, with the rest retrieved from reference TRBV9 and TRBJ2-7, is DSGVTQTPKHLITATGQRVTLRCSPRSGDLSVYWYQQSLDQGLQFLIQYYNGEERAKGNILERFSAQQFPDLHSELNLSSLELGDSALYFCASSPQGGVGYEQYFGPGTRLTVT.

The V gene is TRBV5-1, the J gene TRBJ2-1; TRBD1 agrees at 9 bases. Germline-derived CDR1 and CDR2 are SGHRS and YFSETQ. The length of the CDR3 is 18 residues. After removal of 4 bases from V and 0 bases from J, the junction contained 11 bases not matched to a gene. The CDR3 protein is CASSKLVGTGSSYNEQFF. For the CDR3, the DNA is TGCGCCAGCAGCAAACTAGTAGGGACAGGGAGCTCCTACAATGAGCAGTTCTTC.

This clonotype was found a few times. The CDR3 DNA sequence: TGTGCCAGCAGAACATCAGCTGGAAACACCATATATTTT. Amino acids: CASRTSAGNTIYF. This chain connects TRBV27 to TRBJ1-3; unclear D gene. The CDR3 loop spans 13 amino acids. Germline V gene data show CDR1 as MNHEY and CDR2 as SMNVEV (reference sequence). Trimming took 6 bases from V and 2 from J, leaving 8 bases between them.

This clonotype has a handful of counts. The gene calls are TRBV7-9 and TRBJ2-7; 7 bases map to TRBD1. Trimming at V came to 4 bases and at J to 6 bases, leaving 3 bases not matched to a gene. The CDR3 runs to 12 residues. Germline V gene data show CDR1 as SEHNR and CDR2 as FQNEAQ (reference sequence). Written as DNA, the CDR3 is TGTGCCAGCAGCTCGCAGGGGGTCGAGCAGTACTTC. It is translated as CASSSQGVEQYF.

This clonotype was seen repeatedly, ten times or more. This rearrangement joins TRBV6-1 to TRBJ2-7, with D perhaps matching TRBD1 (6 bases). From germline, CDR1 is MNHNS and CDR2 SASEGT. Trimming pared 4 bases from V and 2 bases from J, leaving 6 bases between. This CDR3 has 12 amino acids. The CDR3 region is CASSGQAYEQYF. In nucleotides, the CDR3 is TGTGCCAGCAGTGGACAGGCCTACGAGCAGTACTTC.

This chain uses TRBV20-1 with TRBJ2-2, with 7 bases identical to TRBD2. CDR1 and CDR2 from the germline V gene are DFQATT and SNEGSKA (reference sequence). V trimming: 3 bases; J trimming: 3 bases; junction bases outside the gene matches: 4. The CDR3 extends over 14 amino acids. CDR3 in DNA: TGCAGTGCTAGGGTGGGAGGGGACACCGGGGAGCTGTTTTTT. Translating it yields CSARVGGDTGELFF.